Presented here are 3 T cell receptor beta chains from one specimen sequenced in a study of T cells after posttransplantation cyclophosphamide. Only in-frame clones appear in the TCRdb table, and some are missing; sequencing was by immunoSEQ multiplex PCR. The sample holds around 4,900 clones, roughly 87% seen once. Methotrexate plus calcineurin inhibitor accompanied controls' myeloablative marrow transplants; sampling was 1 year later. The sample was PBMCs, taken after an allogeneic stem cell transplant with a calcineurin inhibitor and methotrexate. These receptor sequences come from a male patient between 35 and 55 years old who received an allogeneic stem cell transplant from an unrelated donor, was CMV-positive, and had chronic GVHD only. These T cells may partly come from the graft donor.

The V and J genes are TRBV6-5 and TRBJ1-2; no definite D call. The V end lost 0 bases, the J end lost 4 bases, and 9 bases lay between the germline ends. The V gene's germline CDR1 is MNHEY and CDR2 SVGAGI. This CDR3 is 14 amino acids long. The CDR3, as DNA: TGTGCCAGCAGTTACTCGGAGGGAATCTATGGCTACACCTTC. It specifies CASSYSEGIYGYTF.

The rearrangement joins TRBV5-1 to TRBJ1-2, with D perhaps TRBD1 (5 bases). CDR1 and CDR2 (germline): SGHRS, YFSETQ. The CDR3 has 14 amino acids. Between the trimmed V and J ends, which lost 4 bases and 13 bases, there was a span of 23 bases. The CDR3 loop is CASSPSREVRVRTF. Here the CDR3 DNA reads TGCGCCAGCAGCCCCTCCAGGGAGGTGAGGGTACGCACCTTC.

This chain connects TRBV4-1 to TRBJ1-1; maybe TRBD1 (5 bases). Germline CDR1 and CDR2: MGHRA and YSYEKL. The CDR3 loop spans 14 amino acids. The ends were cut back, 4 bases at V and 6 bases at J, with 15 bases in the middle. The CDR3 region has the DNA TGCGCCAGCAGCCTCTTAGGAGGGGTCTCTGAAGCTTTCTTT. It is translated as CASSLLGGVSEAFF.